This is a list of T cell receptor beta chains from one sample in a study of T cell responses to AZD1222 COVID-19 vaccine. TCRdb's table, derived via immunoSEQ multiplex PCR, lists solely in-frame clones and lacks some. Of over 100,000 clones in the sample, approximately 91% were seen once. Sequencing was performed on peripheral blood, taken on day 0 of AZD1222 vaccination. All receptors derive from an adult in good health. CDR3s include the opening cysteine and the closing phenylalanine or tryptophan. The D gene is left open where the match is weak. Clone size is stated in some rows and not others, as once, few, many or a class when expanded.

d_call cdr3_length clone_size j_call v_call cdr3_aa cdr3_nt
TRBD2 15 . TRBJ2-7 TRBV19 CASSIVGGTNYEQYF TGTGCCAGTAGTATCGTCGGGGGGACTAACTACGAGCAGTACTTC
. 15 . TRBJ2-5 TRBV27 CASSRYTGTAETQYF TGTGCCAGTTCTCGTTACACCGGGACGGCGGAGACCCAGTACTTC
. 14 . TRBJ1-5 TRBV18 CASSPGDSNQPQHF TGTGCCAGCTCACCAGGGGATAGCAATCAGCCCCAGCATTTT
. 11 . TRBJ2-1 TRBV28 CASASYNEQFF TGTGCCAGCGCGTCCTACAATGAGCAGTTCTTC
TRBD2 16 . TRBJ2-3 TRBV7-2 CASSNPGASGTDTQYF TGTGCCAGCAGCAACCCAGGGGCTAGCGGGACAGATACGCAGTATTTT
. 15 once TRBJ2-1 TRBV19 CASTWGGRLGNEQFF TGTGCCAGTACTTGGGGCGGGCGGTTGGGGAATGAGCAGTTCTTC
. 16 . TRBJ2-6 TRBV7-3 CASGLMAGTGANVLTF TGTGCCAGCGGACTGATGGCGGGTACCGGGGCCAACGTCCTGACTTTC
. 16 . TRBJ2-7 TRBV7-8 CASSRAWQGSLYEQYF TGTGCCAGCAGCCGAGCATGGCAGGGGTCCCTCTACGAGCAGTACTTC
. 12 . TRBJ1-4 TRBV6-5 CASIATNEKLFF TGTGCCAGCATCGCAACTAATGAAAAACTGTTTTTT
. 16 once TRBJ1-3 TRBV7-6 CASSLAVAASGNTIYF TGTGCCAGCAGCTTAGCGGTGGCAGCCTCTGGAAACACCATATATTTT
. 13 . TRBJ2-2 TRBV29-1 CSVAHTNTGELFF TGCAGCGTGGCTCATACGAACACCGGGGAGCTGTTTTTT
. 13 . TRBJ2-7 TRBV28 CASSLGGWYEQYF TGTGCCAGCAGTTTAGGGGGTTGGTACGAGCAGTACTTC
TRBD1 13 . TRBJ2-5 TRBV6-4 CASSQGQGETQYF TGTGCCAGCAGTCAGGGACAGGGAGAGACCCAGTACTTC
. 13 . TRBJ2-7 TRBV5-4 CASSSRPGREQYF TGTGCCAGCAGTTCCCGTCCAGGGCGGGAGCAGTACTTC
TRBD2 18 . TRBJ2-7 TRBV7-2 CASSSGLAGGGLAYEQYF TGTGCCAGCAGCTCGGGACTAGCGGGAGGCGGATTGGCCTACGAGCAGTACTTC
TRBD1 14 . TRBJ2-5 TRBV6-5 CASSQRQGRETQYF TGTGCCAGCAGTCAAAGACAGGGTCGGGAGACCCAGTACTTC
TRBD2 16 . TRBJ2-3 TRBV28 CASTTRTSGRAATQYF TGTGCCAGCACCACCCGGACTAGCGGGAGGGCAGCTACGCAGTATTTT
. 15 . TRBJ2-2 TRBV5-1 CASSLDGRDTGELFF TGCGCCAGCAGCTTGGACGGGAGAGACACCGGGGAGCTGTTTTTT
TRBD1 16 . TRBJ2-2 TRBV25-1 CASSDPGQGNTGELFF TGTGCCAGCAGTGATCCGGGACAGGGTAACACCGGGGAGCTGTTTTTT
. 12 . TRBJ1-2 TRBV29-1 CSVEVGGYGYTF TGCAGCGTTGAGGTAGGGGGCTATGGCTACACCTTC
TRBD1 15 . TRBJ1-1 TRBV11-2 CASSLTGVMNTEAFF TGTGCCAGCAGCCTGACAGGGGTGATGAACACTGAAGCTTTCTTT
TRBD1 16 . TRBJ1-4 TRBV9 CASSVGERTGLEKLFF TGTGCCAGCAGCGTAGGGGAACGGACAGGGCTCGAAAAACTGTTTTTT
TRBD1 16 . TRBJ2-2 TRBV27 CASSLDQTGATGELFF TGTGCCAGCAGTTTGGATCAGACAGGGGCCACCGGGGAGCTGTTTTTT
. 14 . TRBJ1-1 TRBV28 CASSISGRGTEAFF TGTGCCAGCAGTATCTCCGGACGGGGCACTGAAGCTTTCTTT
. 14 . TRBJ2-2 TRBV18 CASSREANTGELFF TGTGCCAGCTCAAGGGAGGCGAACACCGGGGAGCTGTTTTTT
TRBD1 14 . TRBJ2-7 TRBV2 CASSLGQGADEQYF TGTGCCAGCAGCTTGGGACAGGGGGCCGACGAGCAGTACTTC
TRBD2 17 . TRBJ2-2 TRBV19 CASSPARLAGGTGELFF TGTGCCAGTAGTCCTGCCCGACTAGCGGGAGGCACCGGGGAGCTGTTTTTT
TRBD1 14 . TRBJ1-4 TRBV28 CASKTGPANEKLFF TGTGCCAGCAAGACAGGGCCTGCTAATGAAAAACTGTTTTTT
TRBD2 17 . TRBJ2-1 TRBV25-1 CASAGTSGRTTRNEQFF TGTGCCAGCGCCGGGACTAGCGGGAGGACGACTAGGAATGAGCAGTTCTTC
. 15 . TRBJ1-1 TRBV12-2 CASRFTLGLPAEAFF TGTGCAAGTCGCTTCACACTGGGACTCCCCGCTGAAGCTTTCTTT
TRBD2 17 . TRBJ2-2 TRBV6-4 CASRELAGGPNTGELFF TGTGCCAGCAGGGAACTAGCGGGAGGGCCAAACACCGGGGAGCTGTTTTTT
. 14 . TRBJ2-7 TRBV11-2 CASSSALLAYEQYF TGTGCCAGCAGCTCTGCTCTCTTAGCATACGAGCAGTACTTC
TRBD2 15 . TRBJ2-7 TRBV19 CASSRSGGGRYEQYF TGTGCCAGTAGCCGCAGCGGGGGCGGGAGATACGAGCAGTACTTC
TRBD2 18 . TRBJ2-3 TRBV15 CATSRPRRASGSPDTQYF TGTGCCACCAGCAGACCCCGTCGGGCCAGCGGGAGCCCAGATACGCAGTATTTT
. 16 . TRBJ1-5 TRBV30 CAWSLTATTLNQPQHF TGTGCCTGGAGTTTAACGGCTACTACCCTCAATCAGCCCCAGCATTTT
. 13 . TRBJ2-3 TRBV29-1 CSVVGRSTDTQYF TGCAGCGTTGTGGGGCGATCCACAGATACGCAGTATTTT
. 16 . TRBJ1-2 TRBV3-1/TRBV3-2 CASSPNSWTANYGYTF TGTGCCAGCAGCCCCAATTCCTGGACGGCCAACTATGGCTACACCTTC
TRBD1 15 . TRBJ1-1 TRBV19 CASSPTGIWGTEAFF TGTGCCAGTAGTCCGACAGGGATCTGGGGCACTGAAGCTTTCTTT
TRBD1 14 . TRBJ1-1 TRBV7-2 CASSLAGDRGVAFF TGTGCCAGCAGCTTAGCGGGAGACAGGGGGGTGGCTTTCTTT
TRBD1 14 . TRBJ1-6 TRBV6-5 CASSWTGGNSPLHF TGTGCCAGCAGCTGGACAGGCGGAAATTCACCCCTCCACTTT